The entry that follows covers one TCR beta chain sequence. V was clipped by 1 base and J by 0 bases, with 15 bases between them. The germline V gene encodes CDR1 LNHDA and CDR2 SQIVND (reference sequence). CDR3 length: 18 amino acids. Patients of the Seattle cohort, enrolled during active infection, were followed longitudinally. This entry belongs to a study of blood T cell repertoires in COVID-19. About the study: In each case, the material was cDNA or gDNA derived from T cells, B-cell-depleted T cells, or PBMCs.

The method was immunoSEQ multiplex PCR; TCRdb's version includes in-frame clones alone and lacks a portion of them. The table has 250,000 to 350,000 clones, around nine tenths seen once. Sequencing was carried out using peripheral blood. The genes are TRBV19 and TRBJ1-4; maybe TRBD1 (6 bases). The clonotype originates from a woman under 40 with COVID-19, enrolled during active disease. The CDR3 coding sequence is TGTGCCAGTAGTATAGCACTTCCTCACAGGGCAACTAATGAAAAACTGTTTTTT. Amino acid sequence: CASSIALPHRATNEKLFF.